The rows below give T cell receptor beta chains drawn from one sample of a study of Ad26.COV2.S vaccination and SARS-CoV-2 variants. The method was immunoSEQ multiplex PCR; TCRdb's version includes in-frame clones alone and lacks a portion of them. The sample includes 300,000 to 350,000 clones, approximately 90% of them seen just once. This specimen consisted of peripheral blood, obtained in a trial of Ad26.COV2.S vaccine versus placebo. The receptors derive from a person between 18 and 65 years old who received the Ad26.COV2.S COVID-19 vaccine or a placebo. CDR3s include the opening cysteine and the closing phenylalanine or tryptophan. The order of the fields is clone size, D gene, V gene, J gene, CDR3 DNA, CDR3 protein. D genes are given only for firm matches. For some rows the clone size is stated as once, few or many, or as a class when expanded; others skip it.

size: NA; D: NA; V: TRBV2; J: TRBJ1-3; DNA: TGTGCCAGCAGAGAGGATTTCTCTGGAAACACCATATATTTT; CDR3: CASREDFSGNTIYF
size: NA; D: TRBD2; V: TRBV27; J: TRBJ2-1; DNA: TGTGCCAGCAGCCATGAGCGGGGCCTCCCGAATGAGCAGTTCTTC; CDR3: CASSHERGLPNEQFF
size: NA; D: NA; V: TRBV5-4; J: TRBJ2-5; DNA: TGTGCCAGCAGCTTGTTCGTGACACAAGAGACCCAGTACTTC; CDR3: CASSLFVTQETQYF
size: NA; D: NA; V: TRBV7-6; J: TRBJ1-1; DNA: TGTGCCAGCAGCCGAGGAAGGAACACTGAAGCTTTCTTT; CDR3: CASSRGRNTEAFF
size: NA; D: NA; V: TRBV29-1; J: TRBJ1-2; DNA: TGCAGCGTTGAAGATCTCGCGCGAAGGAGCGGCTACACCTTC; CDR3: CSVEDLARRSGYTF
size: NA; D: TRBD1; V: TRBV19; J: TRBJ2-5; DNA: TGTGCCAGTAGTCCGAGAGCCCAGGGGGCTTGGGAGACCCAGTACTTC; CDR3: CASSPRAQGAWETQYF
size: NA; D: TRBD1; V: TRBV14; J: TRBJ2-5; DNA: TGTGCCAGCAGCCCAATACAGGGGGCGAGGAAGACCCAGTACTTC; CDR3: CASSPIQGARKTQYF
size: NA; D: NA; V: TRBV9; J: TRBJ2-2; DNA: TGTGCCAGCAAGGCAGGGCTTACCGGGGAGCTGTTTTTT; CDR3: CASKAGLTGELFF
size: NA; D: TRBD2; V: TRBV6-4; J: TRBJ2-7; DNA: TGTGCCAGCAGTGACGGGACTAGGTGTATCCACGAGCAGTACTTC; CDR3: CASSDGTRCIHEQYF
size: NA; D: NA; V: TRBV5-1; J: TRBJ2-1; DNA: TGCGCCAGCAGCTTGGTAACGGTGGGGAACGAGCAGTTCTTC; CDR3: CASSLVTVGNEQFF
size: NA; D: TRBD2; V: TRBV2; J: TRBJ2-5; DNA: TGTGCCAGCAGTGAATCCCTCGGACTAGCGGGAGCTCGAGAGACCCAGTACTTC; CDR3: CASSESLGLAGARETQYF
size: NA; D: NA; V: TRBV7-2; J: TRBJ1-2; DNA: TGTGCCAGCAGCCCCCGAACTAGGGGGGGTTACACCTTC; CDR3: CASSPRTRGGYTF
size: NA; D: NA; V: TRBV6-2/TRBV6-3; J: TRBJ2-2; DNA: TGTGCCAGCAGTTCGGCACGGGCGGGCACCGGGGAGCTGTTTTTT; CDR3: CASSSARAGTGELFF
size: NA; D: TRBD1; V: TRBV5-1; J: TRBJ2-5; DNA: TGCGCCAGCAGCTTGGGGCAGGGGGCGCAGGAGACCCAGTACTTC; CDR3: CASSLGQGAQETQYF
size: NA; D: TRBD1; V: TRBV19; J: TRBJ1-4; DNA: TGTGCCAGTAGTAGGACAGGGACTGGTGAAAAACTGTTTTTT; CDR3: CASSRTGTGEKLFF
size: NA; D: TRBD1; V: TRBV6-5; J: TRBJ2-1; DNA: TGTGCCAGCAGGAGGGACAGGGAGCCGTACAATGAGCAGTTCTTC; CDR3: CASRRDREPYNEQFF
size: NA; D: TRBD1; V: TRBV4-2; J: TRBJ2-3; DNA: TGTGCCAGCAGCCAAGATTCAGGGACAGGCGCAGATACGCAGTATTTT; CDR3: CASSQDSGTGADTQYF
size: NA; D: NA; V: TRBV28; J: TRBJ1-3; DNA: TGTGCCAGCACATCTCCCGGAAACACCATATATTTT; CDR3: CASTSPGNTIYF
size: NA; D: NA; V: TRBV4-1; J: TRBJ1-3; DNA: NA; CDR3: CASSQGFGAGNTIYF
size: once; D: TRBD2; V: TRBV29-1; J: TRBJ2-1; DNA: TGCAGCGTTACTAGCGGGGGTGATGAGCAGTTCTTC; CDR3: CSVTSGGDEQFF
size: few; D: NA; V: TRBV6-5; J: TRBJ2-2; DNA: TGTGCCAGCAGTTACTCTACTTTCCCCACCGGGGAGCTGTTTTTT; CDR3: CASSYSTFPTGELFF
size: NA; D: TRBD1; V: TRBV2; J: TRBJ2-1; DNA: TGTGCCAGCAGTGCACAGGGGGTCCACAATGAGCAGTTCTTC; CDR3: CASSAQGVHNEQFF
size: NA; D: NA; V: TRBV30; J: TRBJ1-6; DNA: TGTGCCTGGAGTGTGTGGGGGAATTCACCCCTCCACTTT; CDR3: CAWSVWGNSPLHF
size: few; D: TRBD2; V: TRBV30; J: TRBJ2-2; DNA: TGTGCCTGGAATCGAGCGGGAGGGCCGCGCACCGGGGAGCTGTTTTTT; CDR3: CAWNRAGGPRTGELFF
size: NA; D: TRBD1; V: TRBV6-1; J: TRBJ2-5; DNA: TGTGCCAGCAGTGAAGCGGGGACAGGTACCCAGTACTTC; CDR3: CASSEAGTGTQYF
size: NA; D: NA; V: TRBV29-1; J: TRBJ2-7; DNA: TGCAGCGTTGCTAAGGACCCTTCCTACGAGCAGTACTTC; CDR3: CSVAKDPSYEQYF
size: NA; D: TRBD1; V: TRBV7-9; J: TRBJ2-5; DNA: TGTGCCAGCAGCTTAGAATTGGTCCCCGGGACAGGAAAAGAGACCCAGTACTTC; CDR3: CASSLELVPGTGKETQYF
size: NA; D: NA; V: TRBV5-1; J: TRBJ2-2; DNA: TGCGCCAGCAGCTTGTTTACCGGGGAGCTGTTTTTT; CDR3: CASSLFTGELFF
size: once; D: NA; V: TRBV7-3; J: TRBJ1-1; DNA: TGTGCCAGCAGCTCGGACAGTAACACTGAAGCTTTCTTT; CDR3: CASSSDSNTEAFF
size: NA; D: TRBD1; V: TRBV6-5; J: TRBJ2-7; DNA: TGTGCCAGCAGTTACACCGGGACAGGGGTTAGGGAGCAGTACTTC; CDR3: CASSYTGTGVREQYF
size: once; D: TRBD1; V: TRBV4-1; J: TRBJ2-7; DNA: TGCGCCAGCAGCCAGACCGGGACAGGGACTTACGAGCAGTACTTC; CDR3: CASSQTGTGTYEQYF
size: once; D: NA; V: TRBV4-1; J: TRBJ2-5; DNA: TGCGCCAGCAGCCAACCGGGACATCCCCAAGAGACCCAGTACTTC; CDR3: CASSQPGHPQETQYF
size: NA; D: NA; V: TRBV28; J: TRBJ1-6; DNA: TGTGCCAGCAGTTTAATCGAGAATTCACCCCTCCACTTT; CDR3: CASSLIENSPLHF
size: NA; D: NA; V: TRBV10-3; J: TRBJ1-5; DNA: TGTGCCATCAGGCGGGACACCAATCAGCCCCAGCATTTT; CDR3: CAIRRDTNQPQHF
size: once; D: TRBD1; V: TRBV19; J: TRBJ1-1; DNA: TGTGCCAGTAATGGGCAGGGGGCACGGACTGAAGCTTTCTTT; CDR3: CASNGQGARTEAFF
size: NA; D: NA; V: TRBV29-1; J: TRBJ1-1; DNA: TGCAGCGTTGAAGCGGAGAAGGGGTACACTGAAGCTTTCTTT; CDR3: CSVEAEKGYTEAFF
size: NA; D: TRBD1; V: TRBV2; J: TRBJ2-2; DNA: TGTGCCAGCAGTCGACAGGGGGATACCGGGGAGCTGTTTTTT; CDR3: CASSRQGDTGELFF
size: NA; D: NA; V: TRBV9; J: TRBJ1-2; DNA: TGTGCCAGCAGCGTAGACAGGGTATTCGATGGCTACACCTTC; CDR3: CASSVDRVFDGYTF
size: NA; D: NA; V: TRBV5-1; J: TRBJ2-2; DNA: TGCGCCAGCAGCTTGGGCACGAACACCGGGGAGCTGTTTTTT; CDR3: CASSLGTNTGELFF
size: NA; D: TRBD1; V: TRBV3-1/TRBV3-2; J: TRBJ2-1; DNA: TGTGCCAGCAGCCTACAGGGGCGCTCCTACAATGAGCAGTTCTTC; CDR3: CASSLQGRSYNEQFF
size: NA; D: TRBD1; V: TRBV6-5; J: TRBJ2-1; DNA: TGTGCCACCAAGGCATTGGACAGGGGGAATGAGCAGTTCTTC; CDR3: CATKALDRGNEQFF
size: NA; D: NA; V: TRBV19; J: TRBJ2-5; DNA: TGTGCCAGTAGTAGGTATAGCGGAGTCCAAGAGACCCAGTACTTC; CDR3: CASSRYSGVQETQYF
size: few; D: NA; V: TRBV10-2; J: TRBJ1-1; DNA: TGCGCCAGCAGTGAGTGGGGAGTTAGCCCTGAAGCTTTCTTT; CDR3: CASSEWGVSPEAFF
size: NA; D: NA; V: TRBV9; J: TRBJ1-4; DNA: TGTGCCAGCAGCGTAAAGGACGGAAGGAGACTGTTTTTT; CDR3: CASSVKDGRRLFF
size: NA; D: NA; V: TRBV7-2; J: TRBJ2-2; DNA: TGTGCCAGCAGCACCCGGGGTCCGAACACCGGGGAGCTGTTTTTT; CDR3: CASSTRGPNTGELFF
size: NA; D: TRBD1; V: TRBV4-2; J: TRBJ1-2; DNA: TGTGCCAGCAGACCAGGGGGGGACTATGGCTACACCTTC; CDR3: CASRPGGDYGYTF
size: NA; D: NA; V: TRBV6-2/TRBV6-3; J: TRBJ2-5; DNA: TGTGCCAGCAGTTACCTCGGGACTTACCAAGAGACCCAGTACTTC; CDR3: CASSYLGTYQETQYF
size: NA; D: TRBD1; V: TRBV9; J: TRBJ1-1; DNA: TGTGCCAGCAGCCCTTCAAGGACAGGGGGGACTGAAGCTTTCTTT; CDR3: CASSPSRTGGTEAFF
size: NA; D: NA; V: TRBV4-2; J: TRBJ1-1; DNA: TGTGCCAGCAGCCAAGATACGGGCAACTTCGCTGAAGCTTTCTTT; CDR3: CASSQDTGNFAEAFF
size: NA; D: TRBD1; V: TRBV7-2; J: TRBJ1-2; DNA: TGTGCCAGCAGCAGAGGGACAGGGGGAGGAAGTGGCTACACCTTC; CDR3: CASSRGTGGGSGYTF
size: NA; D: TRBD1; V: TRBV7-9; J: TRBJ1-6; DNA: TGTGCCAGCAGCTTAGGGACAGGGAGAAATTCACCCCTCCACTTT; CDR3: CASSLGTGRNSPLHF
size: NA; D: NA; V: TRBV4-2; J: TRBJ2-2; DNA: TGTGCCAGCAGCCAAGAAGGTGGGAACACCGGGGAGCTGTTTTTT; CDR3: CASSQEGGNTGELFF
size: NA; D: NA; V: TRBV6-5; J: TRBJ2-5; DNA: TGTGCCAGCAATCCCAGGGCGGGGGCAAAGACCCAGTACTTC; CDR3: CASNPRAGAKTQYF